The next 22 T cell receptor beta chains were all read from a single sample in a study of cytomegalovirus exposure and HLA in healthy donors. Clones were read by immunoSEQ multiplex PCR, and TCRdb kept only the in-frame ones, dropping some. Among tens of thousands of clones listed, approximately 93% were seen once. The sequenced sample consisted of PBMCs. The receptor set was obtained from a man aged 18 to 29 in good health and CMV-seronegative.

The chain has TRBV6-5 and TRBJ1-1; no clear D gene. The germline CDR1 and CDR2 sequences are MNHEY and SVGAGI. There are 14 residues in the CDR3. The germline V and J ends were trimmed by 2 bases and 5 bases, with 12 bases remaining between them. The CDR3 DNA reads as TGTGCCAGCAGTTACCGTGGGCGGGCAACTGAAGCTTTCTTT. It specifies CASSYRGRATEAFF.

This chain uses TRBV5-1 with TRBJ2-1; TRBD2 agrees at 9 bases. J was trimmed by 3 bases and V by 4 bases; bases with no gene match: 5. Germline V gene sequence: CDR1 SGHRS, CDR2 YFSETQ. CDR3 length equals 15 residues. The CDR3 is CASSPGLALYNEQFF. CDR3 in DNA: TGCGCCAGCAGCCCAGGACTAGCGCTCTACAATGAGCAGTTCTTC. The complete variable domain, with remaining parts taken from reference TRBV5-1 and TRBJ2-1, reads KAGVTQTPRYLIKTRGQQVTLSCSPISGHRSVSWYQQTPGQGLQFLFEYFSETQRNKGNFPGRFSGRQFSNSRSEMNVSTLELGDSALYLCASSPGLALYNEQFFGPGTRLTVL.

J is TRBJ1-2 and V is TRBV30; perhaps TRBD1 as D (6 bases). Germline loops: CDR1 GTSNPN, CDR2 SVGIG (reference sequence). The CDR3 is 15 amino acids. The V and J ends lost 3 bases and 7 bases respectively, with 21 bases between them. CDR3 sequence (DNA): TGTGCCTGGAGGGGGGCTGGGACCCTAGGGAGTGGCTACACCTTC. Protein sequence: CAWRGAGTLGSGYTF.

The V call is TRBV9, the J call TRBJ1-1; D unclear. CDR3 length equals 14 residues. Germline-derived CDR1 and CDR2 are SGDLS and YYNGEE. Trimming removed 0 bases at V and 2 bases at J, with 8 bases between. CDR3 coding DNA: TGTGCCAGCAGCGTAGAGCAGCGAAACACTGAAGCTTTCTTT. Encoded protein: CASSVEQRNTEAFF. Full variable domain (rest looked up from reference TRBV9 and TRBJ1-1): DSGVTQTPKHLITATGQRVTLRCSPRSGDLSVYWYQQSLDQGLQFLIQYYNGEERAKGNILERFSAQQFPDLHSELNLSSLELGDSALYFCASSVEQRNTEAFFGQGTRLTVV.

V is TRBV29-1 and J is TRBJ2-3, with 14 bases matching TRBD2. The germline V gene encodes CDR1 SQVTM and CDR2 ANQGSEA. The CDR3 is 16 amino acids. J was trimmed by 5 bases and V by 4 bases; bases with no gene match: 8. CDR3 sequence: CSVVQGLAGDKDTQYF. The CDR3, as DNA: TGCAGCGTTGTTCAGGGACTAGCGGGGGACAAAGATACGCAGTATTTT.

This chain joins TRBV6-1 and TRBJ2-6; D not certain. Germline V CDR1 and CDR2: MNHNS, SASEGT. V lost 1 base and J lost 1, with 2 bases in between. The CDR3 runs to 14 residues. As DNA, the CDR3 is TGTGCCAGCAGTGAAGTATCTGGGGCCAACGTCCTGACTTTC. Translated, it gives CASSEVSGANVLTF.

This clone is termed medium-sized. This sequence joins TRBV7-9 and TRBJ1-6; 10 nucleotides agree with TRBD1. Germline V gene data show CDR1 as SEHNR and CDR2 as FQNEAQ (reference sequence). V lost 5 bases to trimming and J lost 9 bases; unmatched junction nucleotides: 13. This CDR3 spans 17 amino acids. Here the CDR3 DNA reads TGTGCCAGCAGCGGAACCGGGACAGGGGAAGGGATTTCACCCCTCCACTTT. It is translated as CASSGTGTGEGISPLHF.

This clone has a single count. The chain couples TRBV6-6 to TRBJ1-1; the match to TRBD1 covers 10 bases. The CDR3 sequence is 16 residues long. V lost 5 bases, J lost 2 bases, and 8 bases stayed unmatched. CDR1 is MNHNY, CDR2 SVGAGI, per germline (reference sequence). DNA of the CDR3: TGTGCCAGCAGTCTCCGGGACAGGGGATTTAACACTGAAGCTTTCTTT. As protein: CASSLRDRGFNTEAFF.

The V gene is TRBV7-2, the J gene TRBJ1-2; 7 nucleotides match TRBD1. After removal of 5 bases from V and 2 bases from J, the junction contained 11 bases not matched to a gene. The germline CDR1 and CDR2 sequences are SGHTA and FQGNSA. This CDR3 has 16 amino acids. The CDR3 loop is CASSLQDRRKNYGYTF. The CDR3 DNA follows: TGTGCCAGCAGCCTACAGGACAGGCGCAAAAACTATGGCTACACCTTC.

The chain couples TRBV6-5 to TRBJ2-7; D is possibly TRBD2 (5 bases). The CDR3 length is 13 residues. Germline loops: CDR1 MNHEY, CDR2 SVGAGI. V lost 5 bases, J lost 3 bases, and 11 bases lay in between. The CDR3 sequence: CASSHLGSYEQYF. The CDR3 bases are TGTGCCAGCAGTCACTTGGGGAGCTACGAGCAGTACTTC.

This clone was detected once. The genes are TRBV6-4 and TRBJ2-3; D is possibly TRBD1 (5 bases). The V end lost 2 bases, the J end lost 5 bases, and 11 bases lay between the germline ends. CDR1 and CDR2 (germline): MRHNA, SNTAGT. The CDR3 is made up of 14 amino acids. The CDR3 nucleotides are TGTGCCAGCAGTGACAGGGGCGGTAGAGATACGCAGTATTTT. It translates to CASSDRGGRDTQYF.

This chain joins TRBV7-2 and TRBJ1-5; 9 positions agree with TRBD1. CDR3 length equals 15 residues. Germline lookup yields CDR1 SGHTA and CDR2 FQGNSA. Trimming removed 1 base from V and 4 bases from J; junction bases left unmatched: 2. The CDR3 DNA reads as TGTGCCAGCAGCTTAGTTGGGACAGGGAATCAGCCCCAGCATTTT. Its translation is CASSLVGTGNQPQHF.

The chain links TRBV11-3 to TRBJ2-7; the match to TRBD2 covers 13 bases. CDR3 size: 17 residues. With V trimmed by 4 bases and J by 1 base, 7 bases remained unmatched. Germline CDR1 is SGHNT and CDR2 is YENEEA. The CDR3 nucleotides read TGTGCCAGCAGCTCCGGACTAGCGGGAGAAGGGTCCTACGAGCAGTACTTC. It specifies CASSSGLAGEGSYEQYF. The complete variable domain, with remaining parts taken from reference TRBV11-3 and TRBJ2-7, reads EAGVVQSPRYKIIEKKQPVAFWCNPISGHNTLYWYLQNLGQGPELLIRYENEEAVDDSQLPKDRFSAERLKGVDSTLKIQPAELGDSAVYLCASSSGLAGEGSYEQYFGPGTRLTVT.

The table lists this clone with a count of one. The CDR3 loop reads CAWSVSRTGDTGELFF. The CDR3 bases are TGTGCCTGGAGTGTATCCAGGACAGGGGACACCGGGGAGCTGTTTTTT. The chain has TRBV30 and TRBJ2-2; 9 positions agree with TRBD1. Germline assignment: CDR1 GTSNPN and CDR2 SVGIG (reference sequence). The ends lost 0 bases at V and 3 bases at J; junction bases unmatched: 5. The CDR3 has 16 amino acids.

The chain couples TRBV6-6 to TRBJ1-5, with 9 bases identical to TRBD1. Germline loops: CDR1 MNHNY, CDR2 SVGAGI (reference sequence). Germline trimming cut 2 bases from V and 11 bases from J; bases unmatched to any gene: 13. CDR3 length: 16 amino acids. The CDR3 loop reads CASSYEGQGQRRSQHF. In nucleotides, the CDR3 is TGTGCCAGCAGTTACGAGGGACAGGGTCAACGACGGTCCCAGCATTTT.

The rearrangement joins TRBV12-5 to TRBJ2-3; TRBD2 matches 13 bases. Trimming at V came to 3 bases and at J to 5 bases, leaving 5 bases not matched to a gene. There are 16 residues in the CDR3. Germline V gene lookup returns CDR1 LGHNT and CDR2 FRNRAP. CDR3 residues: CASGFGLAGVRDTQYF. The CDR3 nucleotides read TGTGCTAGTGGTTTCGGACTAGCGGGGGTCAGAGATACGCAGTATTTT.

The chain uses TRBV10-3 and TRBJ2-7, with 13 bases lining up with TRBD2. Looked up from germline, CDR1 is ENHRY and CDR2 is SYGVKD. V trimming: 3 bases; J trimming: 3 bases; junction bases outside the gene matches: 5. CDR3 length: 16 residues. CDR3 residues: CAISDPTSGRFYEQYF. DNA of the CDR3: TGTGCCATCAGTGACCCGACTAGCGGGAGGTTCTACGAGCAGTACTTC.

This chain links TRBV5-1 with TRBJ2-1; D may be TRBD2 (6 bases). The V end lost 4 bases, the J end lost 8 bases, and 10 bases lay between the germline ends. The CDR3 is 12 residues long. Per the germline V gene, CDR1 is SGHRS and CDR2 is YFSETQ. Here the CDR3 DNA reads TGCGCCAGCAGCCCGCGCGGGGATGAGCAGTTCTTC. As protein: CASSPRGDEQFF.

The chain has TRBV5-1 and TRBJ2-2; 9 bases align to TRBD2. Germline V lookup: CDR1 SGHRS, CDR2 YFSETQ. This CDR3 region has 16 residues. V lost 3 bases to trimming and J lost 0 bases; unmatched junction nucleotides: 3. CDR3 DNA sequence: TGCGCCAGCAGCTCGATAGCGGGGGCGAACACCGGGGAGCTGTTTTTT. It specifies CASSSIAGANTGELFF.

The genes are TRBV10-1 and TRBJ2-2; 8 nucleotides line up with TRBD1. In germline, CDR1 is WNHNN, CDR2 SYGVQD (reference sequence). V shed 9 bases and J 4 bases; nucleotides not matched to a gene: 16. The CDR3 covers 17 residues. The CDR3 reads CARKLLPAGGFTGELFF. The CDR3, as DNA: TGCGCCAGGAAACTACTCCCCGCAGGGGGCTTCACCGGGGAGCTGTTTTTT.

The chain uses TRBV9 and TRBJ1-2; D might be TRBD1 (6 bases). The germline V gene has CDR1 SGDLS and CDR2 YYNGEE. The CDR3 length is 14 residues. Trimming cost V 3 bases and J 8 bases, with 17 bases left between them. The CDR3 loop is CASSEDSQGLGYTF. DNA of the CDR3: TGTGCCAGCAGCGAAGATTCACAGGGTCTCGGCTACACCTTC. Full variable domain (remainder filled in from reference TRBV9 and TRBJ1-2): DSGVTQTPKHLITATGQRVTLRCSPRSGDLSVYWYQQSLDQGLQFLIQYYNGEERAKGNILERFSAQQFPDLHSELNLSSLELGDSALYFCASSEDSQGLGYTFGSGTRLTVV.

V is TRBV4-1 and J is TRBJ2-2; weak D call: TRBD1 (6 bases). Germline V gene lookup returns CDR1 MGHRA and CDR2 YSYEKL. Trimming shortened V by 1 base and J by 10 bases, and 19 bases separated the two germline ends. The CDR3 loop spans 16 amino acids. In DNA, the CDR3 is TGCGCCAGCAGCCAAGGGAGAACAGGGATCAAGGTGGAGCTGTTTTTT. Translated, it gives CASSQGRTGIKVELFF.